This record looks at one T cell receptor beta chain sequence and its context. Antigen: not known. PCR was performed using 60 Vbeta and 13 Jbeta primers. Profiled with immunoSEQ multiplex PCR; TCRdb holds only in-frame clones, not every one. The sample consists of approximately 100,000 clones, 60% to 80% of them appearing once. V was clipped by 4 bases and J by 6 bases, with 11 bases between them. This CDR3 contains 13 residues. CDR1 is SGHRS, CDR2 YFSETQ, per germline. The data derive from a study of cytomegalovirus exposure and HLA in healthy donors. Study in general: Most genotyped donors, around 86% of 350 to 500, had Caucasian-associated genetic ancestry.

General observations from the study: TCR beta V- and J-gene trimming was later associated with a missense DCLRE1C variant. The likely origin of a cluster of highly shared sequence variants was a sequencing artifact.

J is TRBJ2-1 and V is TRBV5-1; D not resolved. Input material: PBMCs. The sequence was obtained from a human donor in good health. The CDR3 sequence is CASSPSSSNEQFF. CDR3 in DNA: TGCGCCAGCAGCCCTTCCTCTAGCAATGAGCAGTTCTTC.